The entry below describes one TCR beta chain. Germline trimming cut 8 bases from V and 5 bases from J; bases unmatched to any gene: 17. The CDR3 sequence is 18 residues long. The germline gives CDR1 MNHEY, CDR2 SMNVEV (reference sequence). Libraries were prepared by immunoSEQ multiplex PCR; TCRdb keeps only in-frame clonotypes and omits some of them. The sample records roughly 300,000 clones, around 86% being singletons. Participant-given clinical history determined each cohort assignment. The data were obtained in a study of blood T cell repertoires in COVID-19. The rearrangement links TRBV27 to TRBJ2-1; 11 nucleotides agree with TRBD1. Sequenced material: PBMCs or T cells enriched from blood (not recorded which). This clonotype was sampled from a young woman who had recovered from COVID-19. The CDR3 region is CASLGGWAGQGGHNEQFF. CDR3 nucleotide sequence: TGTGCCAGCCTAGGGGGGTGGGCGGGACAGGGGGGGCACAATGAGCAGTTCTTC.